These 30 T cell receptor beta chains were sequenced from one sample in a study of early T cells in non-severe SARS-CoV-2 infection. Via MiXCR, TCRdb re-called the 5' RACE reads, giving one row per CDR3 protein. The profile shows fewer than 60,000 distinct CDR3 sequences, approximately 9.4% of them singletons. The sample was whole blood. Receptor source: an adult who was a healthcare worker with PCR-confirmed SARS-CoV-2 infection or an uninfected control (not recorded which).

V gene TRBV5-5 combines with J gene TRBJ2-5; TRBD2 aligns across 12 bases. The CDR3 is 15 residues long. Germline V gives CDR1 SGHKS, CDR2 YYEKEE (reference sequence). Germline trimming cut 4 bases from V and 5 bases from J; bases unmatched to any gene: 6. The DNA of the CDR3 is TGTGCCAGCAGCCCTGGACTAGCGGGAACGGAGACCCAGTACTTC. Its protein is CASSPGLAGTETQYF.

This clonotype was found a few times. This chain links TRBV5-1 with TRBJ2-5; D is ambiguous. The V gene's germline CDR1 is SGHRS and CDR2 YFSETQ. This CDR3 is built from 13 residues. Trimming left V 0 bases short and J 1 base short, with 4 bases between. The CDR3 loop reads CASSLGGQETQYF. The CDR3 DNA is TGCGCCAGCAGCTTGGGGGGCCAAGAGACCCAGTACTTC.

The chain recombines TRBV6-2 or TRBV6-3 with TRBJ2-7, with 14 bases aligning to TRBD2. Germline values: CDR1 MNHEY, CDR2 SVGEGT. This CDR3 has 17 residues. The V gene end was trimmed by 6 bases and the J gene end by 7 bases; junction bases not matched to a gene: 14. CDR3 protein: CASSTGTSGSKAREQYF. The DNA for the CDR3 is TGTGCCAGCAGCACCGGGACTAGCGGGAGTAAGGCGCGAGAGCAGTACTTC.

The genes are TRBV7-2 and TRBJ2-2; TRBD2 matches 12 bases. The V segment lost 5 bases and the J segment 5 bases; nucleotides outside the gene matches: 12. The germline V gene has CDR1 SGHTA and CDR2 FQGNSA. This CDR3 spans 18 amino acids. DNA for the CDR3: TGTGCCAGCAGCCGAGGTCTAGCGGGAGGGCCGCGGACCGGGGAGCTGTTTTTT. Translating gives CASSRGLAGGPRTGELFF.

This clonotype was detected ten times or more. The rearrangement uses TRBV5-6 and TRBJ1-2; no definite D call. V lost 7 bases, J lost 5 bases, and 6 bases lay in between. Germline values: CDR1 SGHDT, CDR2 YYEEEE. The CDR3 spans 10 residues. In nucleotides, the CDR3 is TGTGCCAGCTTTCGGTATGGCTACACCTTC. Translation: CASFRYGYTF.

This clonotype occurred many times. This chain links TRBV20-1 with TRBJ2-1; D perhaps matches TRBD2 (6 bases). Trimming pared 4 bases from V and 4 bases from J, leaving 14 bases between. This CDR3 is built from 14 residues. CDR1 and CDR2 (germline): DFQATT, SNEGSKA (reference sequence). CDR3 in amino acids: CSAIELAKYNEQFF. The CDR3 DNA reads as TGCAGTGCTATAGAGCTAGCGAAATACAATGAGCAGTTCTTC.

The sample holds many counts of this clonotype. The chain joins TRBV6-1 to TRBJ2-1; TRBD2 agrees at 16 bases. Trimming cost V 3 bases and J 0 bases; bases outside gene matches: 14. Germline values: CDR1 MNHNS, CDR2 SASEGT. This CDR3 contains 22 residues. The CDR3 loop is CASSDGTSGRVVGYSSYNEQFF. In DNA, the CDR3 is TGTGCCAGCAGTGACGGGACTAGCGGGAGGGTTGTCGGATACAGCTCCTACAATGAGCAGTTCTTC.

This clonotype showed up many times. V is TRBV7-9 and J is TRBJ2-1; no firm D call. Trimming pared 2 bases from V and 6 bases from J, leaving 5 bases between. In germline, CDR1 is SEHNR, CDR2 FQNEAQ (reference sequence). The CDR3 is made up of 12 amino acids. The CDR3: CASSLKGNEQFF. CDR3 nucleotides: TGTGCCAGCAGCTTAAAGGGCAATGAGCAGTTCTTC.

This clonotype has at least ten counts. This chain uses TRBV11-2 with TRBJ1-1; 7 bases fit TRBD1. The J segment lost 1 base and the V segment lost 5 bases, leaving 10 bases of the junction unmatched. The CDR3 sequence is 16 residues long. Germline-derived CDR1 and CDR2 are SGHAT and FQNNGV. CDR3 nucleotides: TGTGCCAGCAGCCCCGAGGGACAGACTAAGAACACTGAAGCTTTCTTT. It yields the protein CASSPEGQTKNTEAFF. Together with reference TRBV11-2 and TRBJ1-1, the CDR3 gives the full variable domain: EAGVAQSPRYKIIEKRQSVAFWCNPISGHATLYWYQQILGQGPKLLIQFQNNGVVDDSQLPKDRFSAERLKGVDSTLKIQPAKLEDSAVYLCASSPEGQTKNTEAFFGQGTRLTVV.

This clonotype occurred many times. The rearrangement links TRBV29-1 to TRBJ2-1; D is unresolved. The CDR3 is 12 residues long. Germline V CDR1 and CDR2: SQVTM, ANQGSEA. V shed 0 bases and J shed 6 bases, with 6 bases lying between them. The CDR3 protein is CSVEESSNEQFF. CDR3 nucleotides: TGCAGCGTTGAAGAATCCAGCAATGAGCAGTTCTTC.

V and J are TRBV2 and TRBJ2-7; tentative D call: TRBD2 (5 bases). Germline CDR1 SNHLY, CDR2 FYNNEI. V was trimmed by 6 bases and J by 4 bases, leaving 16 bases between them. The CDR3 covers 14 residues. As DNA, the CDR3 is TGTGCCAGCAGCCGGAACATGAGAGGGTACGAGCAGTACTTC. Its translation is CASSRNMRGYEQYF.

The sample holds a few counts of this clonotype. The genes are TRBV7-8 and TRBJ2-2, with 8 positions matching TRBD1. This CDR3 spans 15 amino acids. The germline gives CDR1 SGHVS, CDR2 FQNEAQ. V shed 4 bases and J 7 bases; nucleotides not matched to a gene: 8. In DNA, the CDR3 is TGTGCCAGCAGCTCGGATGGACAGGGCGGCGGGGAGCTGTTTTTT. It encodes CASSSDGQGGGELFF.

The V call is TRBV6-2 or TRBV6-3, the J call TRBJ2-5; a possible D gene is TRBD1 (6 bases). The CDR3 is 15 residues long. With 6 bases removed from V and 3 bases from J, the gap between germline ends came to 17 bases. CDR1 is MNHEY, CDR2 SVGEGT, per germline. CDR3 nucleotides: TGTGCCAGCAGCCCCTCTACCCGGGACAAAGAGACCCAGTACTTC. Protein sequence: CASSPSTRDKETQYF.

This clonotype was detected ten times or more. The chain employs TRBV19 and TRBJ2-7; 10 bases agree with TRBD2. The junction had 8 bases not matched to a gene; V was cut back by 7 bases and J by 2 bases. The CDR3 extends over 15 amino acids. Germline V lookup: CDR1 LNHDA, CDR2 SQIVND (reference sequence). The CDR3 DNA sequence: TGTGCCAGTAAGGGAGCGGGAGGGGGAGCCTACGAGCAGTACTTC. Amino acids: CASKGAGGGAYEQYF.

This clonotype was picked up many times. This chain uses TRBV30 with TRBJ2-3; 9 bases map to TRBD1. Germline trimming cut 1 base from V and 3 bases from J; bases unmatched to any gene: 2. The CDR3 runs 14 residues. From germline, CDR1 is GTSNPN and CDR2 SVGIG (reference sequence). For the CDR3, the DNA is TGTGCCTGGAGTGGAGACAGGGGGACAGATACGCAGTATTTT. Translating gives CAWSGDRGTDTQYF.

The table lists this clonotype with many counts. This chain uses TRBV28 with TRBJ1-2, with a tentative D call TRBD1 (5 bases). Germline V gene lookup returns CDR1 MDHEN and CDR2 SYDVKM. Trimming took off 6 bases at V and 7 bases at J, with 18 bases between the two ends. The CDR3 has 14 residues. Here the CDR3 DNA reads TGTGCCAGCAGAGAAGGGGTCGGGTACGCTGGCTACACCTTC. Protein: CASREGVGYAGYTF.

In its sample, this clonotype was seen a few times. The chain has TRBV12-3 or TRBV12-4 and TRBJ1-1, with TRBD1 as a possible D gene (5 bases). Trimming pared 6 bases from V and 0 bases from J, leaving 17 bases between. The CDR3 totals 16 residues. The CDR3 spells CASSRRAGTLNTEAFF. The DNA for the CDR3 is TGTGCCAGCAGCCGTCGAGCAGGGACCTTGAACACTGAAGCTTTCTTT.

The sample holds many counts of this clonotype. The chain couples TRBV7-2 to TRBJ2-7; the match to TRBD2 covers 10 bases. This CDR3 is 14 amino acids long. The V segment lost 2 bases and the J segment 7 bases; nucleotides outside the gene matches: 5. From germline, CDR1 is SGHTA and CDR2 FQGNSA. In DNA, the CDR3 is TGTGCCAGCAGCTTACAGCGGGAGGGTCAAGAGCAGTACTTC. Its protein is CASSLQREGQEQYF.

This clonotype was detected ten times or more. The chain carries TRBV3-1 and TRBJ2-1; the D is unclear. The V and J ends lost 1 base and 6 bases respectively, with 7 bases between them. The CDR3 spans 13 residues. Germline V gene lookup returns CDR1 LGHDT and CDR2 YNNKEL (reference sequence). This chain's CDR3 is CASSQGIGNEQFF. CDR3 in DNA: TGTGCCAGCAGCCAAGGTATCGGCAATGAGCAGTTCTTC.

This clonotype showed up many times. The gene calls are TRBV6-6 and TRBJ2-1; 8 nucleotides match TRBD2. Germline CDR1 is MNHNY and CDR2 is SVGAGI (reference sequence). Unmatched junction bases numbered 12, after V lost 6 bases and J lost 5 bases. CDR3 length: 16 residues. CDR3 in amino acids: CASRSRSGGRNNEQFF. In nucleotides, the CDR3 is TGTGCCAGCAGATCCCGGAGCGGCGGGAGGAACAATGAGCAGTTCTTC.

This CDR3 is CASRSDRPNQPQHF. The CDR3 nucleotides are TGTGCCAGCAGGAGTGACAGGCCTAATCAGCCCCAGCATTTT. The chain has TRBV28 and TRBJ1-5; maybe TRBD1 (6 bases). CDR3 size: 14 residues. Germline loops: CDR1 MDHEN, CDR2 SYDVKM. Trimming pared 6 bases from V and 4 bases from J, leaving 13 bases between.

This clonotype came up many times. The rearrangement uses TRBV7-2 and TRBJ2-2, with D perhaps matching TRBD1 (5 bases). The length of the CDR3 is 15 residues. In germline, CDR1 is SGHTA, CDR2 FQGNSA. The germline V and J ends were trimmed by 5 bases and 6 bases, with 16 bases remaining between them. The CDR3 DNA reads TGTGCCAGCAGCCAGAAGATCAGGGATTCCGGGGAGCTGTTTTTT. Its translation: CASSQKIRDSGELFF.

This clonotype was counted many times. V usage is TRBV12-3 or TRBV12-4 and J usage is TRBJ2-3; TRBD2 agrees at 7 bases. The CDR3 covers 15 residues. V lost 2 bases, J lost 5 bases, and 7 bases stayed unmatched. The CDR3 loop is CASSLRGRAEDTQYF. CDR3 DNA sequence: TGTGCCAGCAGTTTACGCGGGAGAGCCGAAGATACGCAGTATTTT.

This clonotype was found a few times. Here the CDR3 DNA reads TGTGCCAGCAGCTTAGCGCTCGGCAGCTCGAACACTGAAGCTTTCTTT. This codes for CASSLALGSSNTEAFF. The chain uses TRBV7-2 and TRBJ1-1, with D unresolved. Trimming took off 0 bases at V and 1 base at J, with 12 bases between the two ends. Per the germline V gene, CDR1 is SGHTA and CDR2 is FQGNSA. The CDR3 loop spans 16 amino acids.

The chain is built from TRBV19 and TRBJ1-2; 8 nucleotides match TRBD1. CDR1 and CDR2 from the germline V gene are LNHDA and SQIVND (reference sequence). The CDR3 length is 14 residues. The ends lost 6 bases at V and 4 bases at J; junction bases unmatched: 7. CDR3 nucleotide sequence: TGTGCCAGTAGCGACAGGGGATCCCTCTATGGCTACACCTTC. This translates into CASSDRGSLYGYTF.

The chain couples TRBV28 to TRBJ2-5, with D perhaps being TRBD1 or TRBD2 (5 bases each). The germline CDR1 and CDR2 sequences are MDHEN and SYDVKM. The V end lost 6 bases, the J end lost 5 bases, and 16 bases lay between the germline ends. The CDR3 has 14 residues. The CDR3 loop is CASREPGPEETQYF. The CDR3 coding sequence is TGTGCCAGCAGGGAACCGGGACCTGAGGAGACCCAGTACTTC.

This clonotype showed up just a few times. The chain links TRBV11-2 to TRBJ2-3; D unclear. V gave up 3 bases and J gave up 3 bases, with 10 bases separating them. CDR3 length equals 14 residues. From germline, CDR1 is SGHAT and CDR2 FQNNGV. CDR3 amino acids: CASSFSGLTDTQYF. CDR3 bases: TGTGCCAGCAGCTTCTCAGGTTTGACAGATACGCAGTATTTT.

This clonotype has ten or more counts. J is TRBJ1-6 and V is TRBV5-1; D call uncertain. CDR3 length: 15 residues. The V end was cut by 2 bases, the J end by 3 bases, with 9 bases between. Germline V CDR1 and CDR2: SGHRS, YFSETQ. For the CDR3, the DNA is TGCGCCAGCAGCTTTGGGCAGATCTATAATTCACCCCTCCACTTT. Its translation: CASSFGQIYNSPLHF.

In this sample, this clonotype turned up a few times. This chain uses TRBV6-5 with TRBJ1-1, with D perhaps TRBD1 (5 bases). CDR1 and CDR2 (germline): MNHEY, SVGAGI. V was clipped by 4 bases and J by 8 bases, with 20 bases between them. The CDR3 contains 15 residues. In nucleotides, the CDR3 is TGTGCCAGCAGTTGGACCGGGGGGTCGAGTAAAGAAGCTTTCTTT. This sequence encodes CASSWTGGSSKEAFF.

This clonotype came up a few times. The J gene is TRBJ2-7, the V gene TRBV20-1; TRBD1 might be the D (6 bases). CDR1 and CDR2 from the germline V gene are DFQATT and SNEGSKA (reference sequence). Deletions cut 6 bases from V and 2 bases from J, with 17 bases between. CDR3 size: 14 residues. CDR3 in DNA: TGCAGTGCCGCAAATGCCCAGGGGACCTACGAGCAGTACTTC. This encodes CSAANAQGTYEQYF.